The sequence of this T cell receptor beta chain was determined in a study of T cell repertoires in cytomegalovirus infection. For the study at large: Public TCR beta signature analysis indicated the presence of both CMV infection and matching HLA type. Findings and caveats of the study: The cumulative frequency of public TCR beta families distinguished individuals who carried CMV together with the relevant HLA. CMV-specific HLA-C-restricted TCR beta clonotypes dominated the ex vivo response.

The CDR3 totals 14 residues. The germline gives CDR1 DFQATT, CDR2 SNEGSKA (reference sequence). With regard to this clonotype: The antigen is undetermined. One junction end disagrees with the germline gene, perhaps due to a read error.

TCRdb passed the reads through MiXCR, listing each CDR3 protein once. The data contain 560,000 or so distinct CDR3 sequences, 16% of them singletons. The sample comprised CD8+ T cells from PBMCs. This receptor was taken from a human donor in good health (CMV status not recorded). Some clones in this sample may be carry-over from other donors' samples. The rearrangement links TRBV20-1 to TRBJ1-2; the D is unclear. The CDR3 DNA is TGCAGTGCTAGAGGGGAAAGGTCGGACTATTGCTACACCTTC. Protein: CSARGERSDYCYTF.